These 23 T cell receptor beta chains share one sample of origin, sequenced in a study of vaccination and CD4 T cells after COVID-19. One entry per CDR3 protein, called by TCRdb with MiXCR from the PCR reads. The table records about 15,000 distinct CDR3 sequences, roughly 71% of them present only once. The source material was CD4+ T cells from blood, sampled after SARS-CoV-2 vaccination. These receptors all come from a human donor who had recovered from COVID-19.

The chain carries TRBV7-8 and TRBJ1-6; D unclear. Germline values: CDR1 SGHVS, CDR2 FQNEAQ. V was clipped by 2 bases and J by 3 bases, with 8 bases between them. The CDR3 contains 15 residues. CDR3 protein: CASSLSTNYNSPLHF. CDR3 coding DNA: TGTGCCAGCAGCTTAAGCACTAACTATAATTCACCCCTCCACTTT.

In its sample, this clonotype was seen a few times. CDR3 in amino acids: CASSREYGTQYF. CDR3 sequence (DNA): TGTGCCAGCAGCCGGGAGTACGGGACCCAGTACTTC. The V and J genes are TRBV11-2 and TRBJ2-5; D possibly corresponds to TRBD2 (6 bases). The CDR3 spans 12 residues. Germline-derived CDR1 and CDR2 are SGHAT and FQNNGV. V was pared by 5 bases and J by 7 bases, with 11 bases between.

This clonotype was counted a few times. This chain connects TRBV20-1 to TRBJ2-2, with a weak D call TRBD1 (6 bases). Trimming cost V 3 bases and J 1 base, with 9 bases left between them. Germline V gives CDR1 DFQATT, CDR2 SNEGSKA (reference sequence). The CDR3 has 14 amino acids. The CDR3: CSARDSLNTGELFF. The CDR3, as DNA: TGCAGTGCTAGGGACAGCCTGAACACCGGGGAGCTGTTTTTT.

The gene calls are TRBV30 and TRBJ2-3; weak D call: TRBD1 (6 bases). V lost 4 bases, J lost 0 bases, and 8 bases lay in between. Germline V gene sequence: CDR1 GTSNPN, CDR2 SVGIG (reference sequence). The CDR3 loop spans 13 amino acids. CDR3 DNA sequence: TGTGCCTGGACAGGGGCCAGCACAGATACGCAGTATTTT. This translates into CAWTGASTDTQYF. The entire variable domain, with the rest obtained from reference TRBV30 and TRBJ2-3, is as follows: SQTIHQWPATLVQPVGSPLSLECTVEGTSNPNLYWYRQAAGRGLQLLFYSVGIGQISSEVPQNLSASRPQDRQFILSSKKLLLSDSGFYLCAWTGASTDTQYFGPGTRLTVL.

V and J are TRBV7-3 and TRBJ2-3; D ambiguous. Germline CDR1 SGHTA, CDR2 FQGTGA. Deletions cut 4 bases from V and 0 bases from J, with 5 bases between. The CDR3 is 13 residues long. The chain's CDR3 is CASSSQSTDTQYF. The CDR3 bases are TGTGCCAGCAGCTCCCAAAGCACAGATACGCAGTATTTT. Looking up the rest from reference TRBV7-3 and TRBJ2-3 gives the full variable domain: GAGVSQTPSNKVTEKGKYVELRCDPISGHTALYWYRQSLGQGPEFLIYFQGTGAADDSGLPNDRFFAVRPEGSVSTLKIQRTERGDSAVYLCASSSQSTDTQYFGPGTRLTVL.

This clonotype was recorded once. The chain links TRBV30 to TRBJ2-5; D call uncertain. V lost 1 base to trimming and J lost 1 base, with 13 bases between them. The CDR3 consists of 15 residues. Germline CDR1 is GTSNPN and CDR2 is SVGIG (reference sequence). The CDR3 DNA follows: TGTGCCTGGAGTGCTTTGGACCGAATCCAAGAGACCCAGTACTTC. Protein: CAWSALDRIQETQYF. Looking up the rest from reference TRBV30 and TRBJ2-5 gives the full variable domain: SQTIHQWPATLVQPVGSPLSLECTVEGTSNPNLYWYRQAAGRGLQLLFYSVGIGQISSEVPQNLSASRPQDRQFILSSKKLLLSDSGFYLCAWSALDRIQETQYFGPGTRLLVL.

This clonotype was seen more than once but under ten times. The rearrangement joins TRBV30 to TRBJ2-7, with D maybe TRBD1 (6 bases). The V gene's germline CDR1 is GTSNPN and CDR2 SVGIG (reference sequence). V lost 1 base and J 0 bases, leaving 16 bases between the germline ends. This CDR3 has 16 residues. The CDR3, as DNA: TGTGCCTGGAGTGACCCCCGACAGGTCAACTCCTACGAGCAGTACTTC. Protein sequence: CAWSDPRQVNSYEQYF.

This chain connects TRBV19 to TRBJ1-4, with D possibly TRBD1 on 6 matching bases. Per the germline V gene, CDR1 is LNHDA and CDR2 is SQIVND (reference sequence). Trimming removed 9 bases from V and 2 bases from J, with 10 bases in between. The CDR3 sequence is 13 residues long. The CDR3 protein is CASVRGTNEKLFF. The CDR3 region has the DNA TGTGCCAGCGTAAGGGGGACTAATGAAAAACTGTTTTTT.

The chain joins TRBV12-3 or TRBV12-4 to TRBJ2-5; unclear D gene. There are 12 residues in the CDR3. V was trimmed by 2 bases and J by 3 bases, leaving 4 bases between them. Here the CDR3 reads CASSLSEETQYF. The CDR3 coding sequence is TGTGCCAGCAGTTTATCGGAAGAGACCCAGTACTTC.

CDR3 nucleotides: TGCAGTGCTAGAGATCTTGGAGACAATGAGCAGTTCTTC. As protein: CSARDLGDNEQFF. V is TRBV20-1 and J is TRBJ2-1, with D unresolved. Germline V gene lookup returns CDR1 DFQATT and CDR2 SNEGSKA (reference sequence). Trimming stripped 0 bases from V and 5 bases from J, with 8 bases between. The CDR3 has 13 amino acids.

This chain joins TRBV6-1 and TRBJ1-1; 7 positions agree with TRBD1. The germline V gene has CDR1 MNHNS and CDR2 SASEGT. The length of the CDR3 is 17 residues. The J segment lost 1 base and the V segment lost 2 bases, leaving 10 bases of the junction unmatched. CDR3 region: CASSELLYRTGNTEAFF. CDR3 in DNA: TGTGCCAGCAGTGAACTGTTATATAGGACAGGGAACACTGAAGCTTTCTTT.

The chain has TRBV20-1 and TRBJ2-3; 7 bases fit TRBD2. V was clipped by 1 base and J by 0 bases; unmatched bases: 7. CDR3 length equals 16 residues. From germline, CDR1 is DFQATT and CDR2 SNEGSKA (reference sequence). The CDR3 loop reads CSARVPSGISTDTQYF. The CDR3 nucleotides read TGCAGTGCTAGAGTTCCAAGCGGGATTAGCACAGATACGCAGTATTTT.

This clonotype has just a few counts. The chain is built from TRBV7-9 and TRBJ1-2; the D is unclear. The CDR3 has 13 amino acids. The germline V gene has CDR1 SEHNR and CDR2 FQNEAQ (reference sequence). Trimming cost V 4 bases and J 4 bases, with 10 bases left between them. The CDR3 DNA follows: TGTGCCAGCAGCTCAGACACGGTCTATGGCTACACCTTC. Its translation: CASSSDTVYGYTF.

The chain employs TRBV19 and TRBJ2-7; 10 bases map to TRBD1. J lost 5 bases, V lost 5 bases, and 3 bases had no gene match. This CDR3 has 13 residues. From germline, CDR1 is LNHDA and CDR2 SQIVND (reference sequence). The CDR3 DNA reads TGTGCCAGTAGTCGGGACAGGGGAAACGAGCAGTACTTC. Translation gives CASSRDRGNEQYF.

This chain joins TRBV6-2 or TRBV6-3 and TRBJ2-1, with 7 bases aligning to TRBD1. V was clipped by 6 bases and J by 3 bases; unmatched bases: 11. This CDR3 has 16 amino acids. Germline V gene sequence: CDR1 MNHEY, CDR2 SVGEGT. Here the CDR3 DNA reads TGTGCCAGCAGAGACAGCTCCGGGACAGTCTACAATGAGCAGTTCTTC. This codes for CASRDSSGTVYNEQFF.

The chain combines TRBV2 with TRBJ2-3; D is possibly TRBD2 (6 bases). CDR1 and CDR2 from the germline V gene are SNHLY and FYNNEI. V lost 3 bases, J lost 2 bases, and 15 bases lay in between. This CDR3 is built from 16 residues. CDR3 DNA: TGTGCCAGCAGTGATGGGCTAGCGCGAGTCACAGATACGCAGTATTTT. It yields the protein CASSDGLARVTDTQYF.

This rearrangement joins TRBV6-5 to TRBJ2-3; no definite D call. The CDR3 spans 13 residues. Germline-derived CDR1 and CDR2 are MNHEY and SVGAGI. V lost 0 bases to trimming and J lost 2 bases, with 3 bases between them. For the CDR3, the DNA is TGTGCCAGCAGTTACTCAATCACAGATACGCAGTATTTT. Protein sequence: CASSYSITDTQYF.

This chain uses TRBV2 with TRBJ1-4; no reliable D call. Trimming shortened V by 8 bases and J by 16 bases, and 20 bases separated the two germline ends. The CDR3 sequence is 12 residues long. CDR1 SNHLY and CDR2 FYNNEI come from the germline V gene. In DNA, the CDR3 is TGTGCCAGCTCCGGCCGTGAAAAGACATGGTTTTTT. Translating it yields CASSGREKTWFF.

This clonotype was counted a few times. The chain couples TRBV15 to TRBJ2-7, with a tentative D call TRBD2 (6 bases). The CDR3 runs to 20 residues. V was pared by 0 bases and J by 3 bases, with 27 bases between. The germline gives CDR1 LNHNV, CDR2 YYDKDF (reference sequence). CDR3 residues: CATSRDGGRRGPQSSYEQYF. CDR3 in DNA: TGTGCCACCAGCAGAGATGGGGGGAGGCGCGGACCTCAAAGTAGCTACGAGCAGTACTTC.

The chain uses TRBV6-1 and TRBJ1-6, with D maybe TRBD1 (5 bases). This CDR3 spans 16 amino acids. Trimming stripped 6 bases from V and 2 bases from J, with 14 bases between. In germline, CDR1 is MNHNS, CDR2 SASEGT. The CDR3 reads CASSSPRATYNSPLHF. DNA for the CDR3: TGTGCCAGCAGCTCACCCAGGGCGACCTATAATTCACCCCTCCACTTT.

In its sample, this clonotype was seen once. The rearrangement joins TRBV20-1 to TRBJ2-3, with D possibly TRBD2 on 6 matching bases. The CDR3 is 13 residues long. Trimming pared 2 bases from V and 6 bases from J, leaving 12 bases between. The germline V gene has CDR1 DFQATT and CDR2 SNEGSKA (reference sequence). The CDR3 coding sequence is TGCAGTGCTAGAATACGGAGCGGGGATACGCAGTATTTT. It encodes CSARIRSGDTQYF.

This rearrangement joins TRBV6-1 to TRBJ1-6; D not resolved. Trimming cost V 6 bases and J 9 bases, with 12 bases left between them. Germline V CDR1 and CDR2: MNHNS, SASEGT. This CDR3 has 13 residues. CDR3 sequence reads: CASRPRGGSPLHF. The CDR3 DNA sequence: TGTGCCAGCAGGCCCCGGGGTGGTTCACCCCTCCACTTT.

The chain uses TRBV6-2 or TRBV6-3 and TRBJ2-1; tentatively, D is TRBD2 (5 bases). Trimming removed 3 bases from V and 6 bases from J, with 36 bases in between. The CDR3 spans 22 residues. The germline V gene has CDR1 MNHEY and CDR2 SVGEGT. CDR3 sequence: CASSYKSRSRNRGFRALNEQFF. The CDR3 DNA reads TGTGCCAGCAGTTATAAATCTCGATCGCGGAATCGCGGGTTTAGAGCCCTCAATGAGCAGTTCTTC.